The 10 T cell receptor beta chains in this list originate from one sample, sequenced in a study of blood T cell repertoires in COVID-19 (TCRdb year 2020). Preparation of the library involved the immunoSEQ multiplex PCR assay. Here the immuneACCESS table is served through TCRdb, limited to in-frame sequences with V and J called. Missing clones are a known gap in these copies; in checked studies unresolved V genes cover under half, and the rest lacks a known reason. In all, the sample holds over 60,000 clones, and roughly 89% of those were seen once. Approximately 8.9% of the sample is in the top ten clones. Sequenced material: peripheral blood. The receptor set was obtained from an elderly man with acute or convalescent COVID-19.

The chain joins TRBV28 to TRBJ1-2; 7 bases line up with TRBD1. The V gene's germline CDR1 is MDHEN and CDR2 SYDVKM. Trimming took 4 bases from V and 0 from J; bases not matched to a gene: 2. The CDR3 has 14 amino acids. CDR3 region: CASSSGTANYGYTF. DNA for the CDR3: TGTGCCAGCAGTTCAGGGACAGCTAACTATGGCTACACCTTC.

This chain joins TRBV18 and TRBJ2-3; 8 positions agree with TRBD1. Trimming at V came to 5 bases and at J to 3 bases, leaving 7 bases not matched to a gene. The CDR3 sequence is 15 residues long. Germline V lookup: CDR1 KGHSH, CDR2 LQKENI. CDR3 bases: TGTGCCAGCTCAACACGCAGGGGGCCGACAGATACGCAGTATTTT. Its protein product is CASSTRRGPTDTQYF.

The CDR3 nucleotides read TGTGCCAGCAGCCCCGGCCTTGGAGCCTGGGTCACCATATATTTT. Translation: CASSPGLGAWVTIYF. The chain uses TRBV7-2 and TRBJ1-3, with D unresolved. The CDR3 sequence is 15 residues long. V lost 5 bases, J lost 9 bases, and 20 bases lay in between. Germline CDR1 reads SGHTA; CDR2 reads FQGNSA.

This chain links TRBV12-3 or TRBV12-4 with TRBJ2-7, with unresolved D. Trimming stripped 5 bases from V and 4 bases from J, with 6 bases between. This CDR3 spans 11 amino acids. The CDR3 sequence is CASSQKYEQYF. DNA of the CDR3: TGTGCCAGCAGTCAAAAATACGAGCAGTACTTC.

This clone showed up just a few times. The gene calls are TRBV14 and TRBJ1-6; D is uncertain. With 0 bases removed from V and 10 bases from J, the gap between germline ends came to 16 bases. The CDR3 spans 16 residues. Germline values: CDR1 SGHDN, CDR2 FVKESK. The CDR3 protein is CASSQDLKIGGSPLHF. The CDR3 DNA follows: TGTGCCAGCAGCCAAGACCTTAAGATTGGCGGGTCACCCCTCCACTTT.

This CDR3 reads CASSSTSGRGNEQFF. The CDR3 region has the DNA TGCGCCAGCAGCTCGACTAGCGGGAGGGGAAATGAGCAGTTCTTC. The chain has TRBV5-1 and TRBJ2-1, with 14 bases identical to TRBD2. The CDR3 covers 15 residues. Germline trimming cut 3 bases from V and 7 bases from J; bases unmatched to any gene: 3. CDR1 and CDR2 from the germline V gene are SGHRS and YFSETQ.

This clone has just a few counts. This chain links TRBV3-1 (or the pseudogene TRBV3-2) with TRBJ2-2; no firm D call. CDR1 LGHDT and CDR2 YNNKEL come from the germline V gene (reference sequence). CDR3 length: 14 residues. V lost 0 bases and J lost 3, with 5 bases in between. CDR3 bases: TGTGCCAGCAGCCAAGATCACTACACCGGGGAGCTGTTTTTT. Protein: CASSQDHYTGELFF.

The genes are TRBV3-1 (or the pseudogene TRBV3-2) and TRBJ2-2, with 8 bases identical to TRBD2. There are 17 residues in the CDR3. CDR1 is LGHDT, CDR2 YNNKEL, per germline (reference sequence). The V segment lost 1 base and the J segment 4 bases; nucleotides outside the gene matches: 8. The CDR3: CASSQGGGLAGTGELFF. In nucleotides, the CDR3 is TGTGCCAGCAGCCAAGGGGGCGGGCTAGCGGGCACCGGGGAGCTGTTTTTT.

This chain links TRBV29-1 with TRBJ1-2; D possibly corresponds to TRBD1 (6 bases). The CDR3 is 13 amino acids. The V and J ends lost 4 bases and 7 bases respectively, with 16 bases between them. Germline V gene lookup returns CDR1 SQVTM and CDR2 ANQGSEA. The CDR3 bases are TGCAGCGTTGGCTCGGGGGGGCCGGGTGGCTACACCTTC. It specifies CSVGSGGPGGYTF.

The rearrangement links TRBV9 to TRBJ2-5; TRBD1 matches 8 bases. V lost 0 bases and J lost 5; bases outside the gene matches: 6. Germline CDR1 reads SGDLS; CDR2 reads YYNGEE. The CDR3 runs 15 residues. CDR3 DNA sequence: TGTGCCAGCAGCGTAGAACAGGGGGAATGGGAGACCCAGTACTTC. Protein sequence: CASSVEQGEWETQYF.